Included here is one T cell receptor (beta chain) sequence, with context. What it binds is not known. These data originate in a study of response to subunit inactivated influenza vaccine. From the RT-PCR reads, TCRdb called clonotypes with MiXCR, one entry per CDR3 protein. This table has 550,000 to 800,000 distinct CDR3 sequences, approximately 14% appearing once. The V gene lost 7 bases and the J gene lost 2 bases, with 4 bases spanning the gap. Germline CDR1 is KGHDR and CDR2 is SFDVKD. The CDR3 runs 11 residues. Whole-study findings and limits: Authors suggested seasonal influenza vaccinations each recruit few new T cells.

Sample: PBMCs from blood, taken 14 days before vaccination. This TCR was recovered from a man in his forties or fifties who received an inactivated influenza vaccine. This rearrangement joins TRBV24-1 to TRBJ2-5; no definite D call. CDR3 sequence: CATSQQETQYF. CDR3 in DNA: TGTGCCACCAGCCAACAAGAGACCCAGTACTTC.